Listed below are T cell receptor beta chains from one sample, sequenced in a study of cytomegalovirus exposure and HLA in healthy donors. Data came from immunoSEQ multiplex PCR; TCRdb stores just in-frame clones and leaves some out. Among over 150,000 clones, 80% to 90% were seen once, and the ten largest hold roughly a tenth. Sequenced input: PBMCs. All receptors derive from a man aged 50-60 years in good health and CMV-seropositive. Both conserved end residues are part of each CDR3. A D gene is named only where the DNA matches it firmly. Clone size is not always given. Where it is, it says once, few, many or a class for expanded clones.

abundance: once
j_gene: TRBJ1-2
v_gene: TRBV20-1
d_gene: -
CDR3nt: TGCAGTATACAGGGCCTTTCATACTACACCTTC
CDR3aa: CSIQGLSYYTF

abundance: -
j_gene: TRBJ2-5
v_gene: TRBV6-1
d_gene: TRBD2
CDR3nt: TGTGCCAGCAGTGAAAGTTTAACTAGCGGGGGGGCCTTCCAGTACTTC
CDR3aa: CASSESLTSGGAFQYF

abundance: -
j_gene: TRBJ2-7
v_gene: TRBV28
d_gene: TRBD2
CDR3nt: TGTGCCAGCACCCTGGGACTAGCGGGAGTGTACGAGCAGTACTTC
CDR3aa: CASTLGLAGVYEQYF

abundance: once
j_gene: TRBJ2-1
v_gene: TRBV28
d_gene: TRBD2
CDR3nt: TGTGCCAGCAGTGCCCCAAGGACTAGCGGGAGAGGGGCGACGTTGTATGAGCAGTTCTTC
CDR3aa: CASSAPRTSGRGATLYEQFF

abundance: -
j_gene: TRBJ2-3
v_gene: TRBV6-5
d_gene: TRBD2
CDR3nt: TGTGCCAGCAGTTCCCAGCGGGGGGGCACAGATACGCAGTATTTT
CDR3aa: CASSSQRGGTDTQYF

abundance: few
j_gene: TRBJ2-7
v_gene: TRBV7-9
d_gene: TRBD1
CDR3nt: TGTGCCAGCAGCCGGACAGGGCCCGCCTACGAGCAGTACTTC
CDR3aa: CASSRTGPAYEQYF

abundance: -
j_gene: TRBJ2-2
v_gene: TRBV28
d_gene: -
CDR3nt: TGTGCCACCGGTGGCGGGGTTGGGGATACCGGGGAGCTGTTTTTT
CDR3aa: CATGGGVGDTGELFF

abundance: once
j_gene: TRBJ1-2
v_gene: TRBV6-1
d_gene: -
CDR3nt: TGTGCCAGCAGTGAAGCAGTCACAGTCAACTATGGCTACACCTTC
CDR3aa: CASSEAVTVNYGYTF

abundance: -
j_gene: TRBJ2-7
v_gene: TRBV30
d_gene: TRBD1
CDR3nt: TGTGCCTGGAACGACCCCTCCGGGACAGGGACCTACGAGCAGTACTTC
CDR3aa: CAWNDPSGTGTYEQYF

abundance: -
j_gene: TRBJ2-2
v_gene: TRBV7-6
d_gene: -
CDR3nt: TGTGCCAGCAGCTTCGGGGACACCGGGGAGCTGTTTTTT
CDR3aa: CASSFGDTGELFF

abundance: -
j_gene: TRBJ1-1
v_gene: TRBV28
d_gene: -
CDR3nt: TGTGCCAGCAGTGGCGAGGCAGTCTTGAACACTGAAGCTTTCTTT
CDR3aa: CASSGEAVLNTEAFF

abundance: -
j_gene: TRBJ2-1
v_gene: TRBV5-5
d_gene: -
CDR3nt: TGTGCCAGCAGCTACGGCAGACTAAACAATGAGCAGTTCTTC
CDR3aa: CASSYGRLNNEQFF

abundance: -
j_gene: TRBJ1-1
v_gene: TRBV6-1
d_gene: TRBD1
CDR3nt: TGTGCCACCGTAGGGACAGTGGCTGGCACTGAAGCTTTCTTT
CDR3aa: CATVGTVAGTEAFF

abundance: -
j_gene: TRBJ2-7
v_gene: TRBV4-1
d_gene: -
CDR3nt: TGCGCCAGCAGCCAGACAGTAGCCTACGAGCAGTACTTC
CDR3aa: CASSQTVAYEQYF

abundance: -
j_gene: TRBJ2-7
v_gene: TRBV29-1
d_gene: TRBD1
CDR3nt: TGCAGCGTAAGACGGACAGGGTGGGAATACGAGCAGTACTTC
CDR3aa: CSVRRTGWEYEQYF

abundance: -
j_gene: TRBJ2-1
v_gene: TRBV5-1
d_gene: TRBD1
CDR3nt: TGCGCCAGCAGCTTCCCAAATCAGTCAGTAGGACAGGAGACTCCCTACAATGAGCAGTTCTTC
CDR3aa: CASSFPNQSVGQETPYNEQFF

abundance: -
j_gene: TRBJ2-7
v_gene: TRBV6-1
d_gene: TRBD1
CDR3nt: TGTGCCAGCAGTGAACGCCGGATGGGACAGGGGGCGTACGAGCAGTACTTC
CDR3aa: CASSERRMGQGAYEQYF

abundance: few
j_gene: TRBJ1-3
v_gene: TRBV4-3
d_gene: TRBD1
CDR3nt: TGCGCCAGCAGCCTGGGACAGGCGGACTCTGGAAACACCATATATTTT
CDR3aa: CASSLGQADSGNTIYF

abundance: -
j_gene: TRBJ1-1
v_gene: TRBV28
d_gene: TRBD1
CDR3nt: TGTGCCATCGGGAATACAGGGGTCACTGAAGCTTTCTTT
CDR3aa: CAIGNTGVTEAFF

abundance: -
j_gene: TRBJ1-4
v_gene: TRBV6-6
d_gene: TRBD1
CDR3nt: TGTGCCAGCAGTACTGACAGGGGGCAAGAAAATGAAAAACTGTTTTTT
CDR3aa: CASSTDRGQENEKLFF

abundance: -
j_gene: TRBJ2-7
v_gene: TRBV7-9
d_gene: TRBD2
CDR3nt: TGTTCCAGCAGCCCTCGGGCTAGCGGCTCCTACGAGCAGTACTTC
CDR3aa: CSSSPRASGSYEQYF

abundance: once
j_gene: TRBJ2-1
v_gene: TRBV6-6
d_gene: -
CDR3nt: TGTGCCAGCAGTTACTCTGGAGGGGGAGGGTTCAATGAGCAGTTCTTC
CDR3aa: CASSYSGGGGFNEQFF

abundance: -
j_gene: TRBJ2-3
v_gene: TRBV9
d_gene: -
CDR3nt: TGTGCCAGCAGCGAGACAGCTACAGATACGCAGTATTTT
CDR3aa: CASSETATDTQYF

abundance: few
j_gene: TRBJ1-5
v_gene: TRBV28
d_gene: -
CDR3nt: TGTGCCAGCAGCCCAGTGGTTGGTCAGCCCCAGCATTTT
CDR3aa: CASSPVVGQPQHF

abundance: -
j_gene: TRBJ2-5
v_gene: TRBV2
d_gene: TRBD2
CDR3nt: TGTGCCAGCAGTGACGGTCGGTTGTCTAGCGGGGGACAAGAGACCCAGTACTTC
CDR3aa: CASSDGRLSSGGQETQYF

abundance: -
j_gene: TRBJ1-5
v_gene: TRBV5-5
d_gene: -
CDR3nt: TGTGCCAGCAACCCGTTGGCGGGTAGCAATCAGCCCCAGCATTTT
CDR3aa: CASNPLAGSNQPQHF

abundance: -
j_gene: TRBJ2-7
v_gene: TRBV6-5
d_gene: -
CDR3nt: TGTGCCAGCAGTTACTCGCCGAGGACCTACGAGCAGTACTTC
CDR3aa: CASSYSPRTYEQYF

abundance: -
j_gene: TRBJ2-2
v_gene: TRBV5-5
d_gene: TRBD1
CDR3nt: TGTGCCAGCAGCCTCGGGACAGGGGCCGGGGAGCTGTTTTTT
CDR3aa: CASSLGTGAGELFF

abundance: -
j_gene: TRBJ2-5
v_gene: TRBV10-3
d_gene: -
CDR3nt: TGTGCCATCAGTGGGGACACTCAAGAGACCCAGTACTTC
CDR3aa: CAISGDTQETQYF

abundance: -
j_gene: TRBJ1-1
v_gene: TRBV20-1
d_gene: -
CDR3nt: TGCAGTGTTTTCCAGTACACTGAAGCTTTCTTT
CDR3aa: CSVFQYTEAFF

abundance: -
j_gene: TRBJ2-7
v_gene: TRBV20-1
d_gene: -
CDR3nt: TGCAGTGCTTCTGTCTCCTACGAGCAGTACTTC
CDR3aa: CSASVSYEQYF

abundance: once
j_gene: TRBJ2-7
v_gene: TRBV7-9
d_gene: -
CDR3nt: TGTGCCAGCAGCTTATCAGGGGGGCAAGCTCCAGTGTACTTC
CDR3aa: CASSLSGGQAPVYF

abundance: -
j_gene: TRBJ1-2
v_gene: TRBV19
d_gene: -
CDR3nt: TGTGCCACCCGACAGACTAACTATGGCTACACCTTC
CDR3aa: CATRQTNYGYTF

abundance: -
j_gene: TRBJ1-2
v_gene: TRBV4-3
d_gene: TRBD1
CDR3nt: TGCGCCAGCAGCCAAGAGATTCTAACAGGGGGCAACAACTATGGCTACACCTTC
CDR3aa: CASSQEILTGGNNYGYTF

abundance: once
j_gene: TRBJ2-7
v_gene: TRBV2
d_gene: TRBD1
CDR3nt: TGTGCCAGCAGTTCCCGGGACAGTGTCTCCTACGAGCAGTACTTC
CDR3aa: CASSSRDSVSYEQYF

abundance: -
j_gene: TRBJ1-2
v_gene: TRBV28
d_gene: TRBD1
CDR3nt: TGTGCCAGCAGTTTAACCGACAGGGGCTATGGCTACACCTTC
CDR3aa: CASSLTDRGYGYTF

abundance: -
j_gene: TRBJ2-2
v_gene: TRBV28
d_gene: TRBD1
CDR3nt: TGTGCCAGCAGACGCCAGGGACAGTACGCGAACACCGGGGAGCTGTTTTTT
CDR3aa: CASRRQGQYANTGELFF

abundance: few
j_gene: TRBJ2-5
v_gene: TRBV4-3
d_gene: TRBD2
CDR3nt: TGCGCCAGCAGCCAAAGGTGGGGGACTAGCGAGGAAGAGACCCAGTACTTC
CDR3aa: CASSQRWGTSEEETQYF

abundance: -
j_gene: TRBJ2-3
v_gene: TRBV28
d_gene: TRBD1
CDR3nt: TGTGCCAGCAGTTCGTCAACAGGGGTCCTAGGGTTGGATACGCAGTATTTT
CDR3aa: CASSSSTGVLGLDTQYF

abundance: -
j_gene: TRBJ2-7
v_gene: TRBV4-1
d_gene: -
CDR3nt: TGCGCCAGCAGCCTTCTTACAGGGTACGAGCAGTACTTC
CDR3aa: CASSLLTGYEQYF

abundance: -
j_gene: TRBJ1-5
v_gene: TRBV18
d_gene: TRBD1
CDR3nt: TGTGCCAGCTCACCGGGACAGATGGGCAATCAGCCCCAGCATTTT
CDR3aa: CASSPGQMGNQPQHF

abundance: -
j_gene: TRBJ2-3
v_gene: TRBV4-3
d_gene: TRBD1
CDR3nt: TGCGCCAGCAGAAGGCCAGGGGGCCTAGTAAGTGCAGATACGCAGTATTTT
CDR3aa: CASRRPGGLVSADTQYF

abundance: -
j_gene: TRBJ1-4
v_gene: TRBV6-1
d_gene: TRBD1
CDR3nt: TGTGCCAGCAGCGACTCGACAGGGGGCTTTGAAAAACTGTTTTTT
CDR3aa: CASSDSTGGFEKLFF

abundance: -
j_gene: TRBJ1-3
v_gene: TRBV28
d_gene: -
CDR3nt: TGTGCCAGCAGTTTAGGGGCCCTCCAAATCTCTGGAAACACCATATATTTT
CDR3aa: CASSLGALQISGNTIYF

abundance: -
j_gene: TRBJ2-5
v_gene: TRBV30
d_gene: TRBD1
CDR3nt: TGTGCCTGCTCCGGGACAGGGCGTAAGACCCAGTACTTC
CDR3aa: CACSGTGRKTQYF

abundance: -
j_gene: TRBJ2-3
v_gene: TRBV5-1
d_gene: TRBD2
CDR3nt: TGCGCCAGCAGCTTGGAGGCTAGCGGGGGGCTAGATACGCAGTATTTT
CDR3aa: CASSLEASGGLDTQYF

abundance: -
j_gene: TRBJ2-1
v_gene: TRBV6-6
d_gene: -
CDR3nt: TGTGCCAGCAGTTACTCGTCGACAGAGCAGTTCTTC
CDR3aa: CASSYSSTEQFF

abundance: once
j_gene: TRBJ2-7
v_gene: TRBV28
d_gene: -
CDR3nt: TGTGCCAGCAGTTTACTAGACAGGACCTACGAGCAGTACTTC
CDR3aa: CASSLLDRTYEQYF

abundance: -
j_gene: TRBJ2-3
v_gene: TRBV29-1
d_gene: TRBD2
CDR3nt: TGCAGCGCTCGGGGGGGGTCCACAGATACGCAGTATTTT
CDR3aa: CSARGGSTDTQYF

abundance: -
j_gene: TRBJ2-3
v_gene: TRBV7-9
d_gene: TRBD2
CDR3nt: TGTGCCAGCAGCCCTCGGACTAGCCGGAAGTCTGATACGCAGTATTTT
CDR3aa: CASSPRTSRKSDTQYF